A selection of T cell receptor beta chains follows, all from one sample in a study of T cells after yellow fever vaccination. From the 5' RACE reads, TCRdb called clonotypes with MiXCR, one entry per CDR3 protein. The profile covers 150,000 or so distinct CDR3 sequences, with around 7.2% appearing a single time and under 3% taken by the ten largest. The material was CD4+ T cells sorted from PBMCs, obtained roughly 5 days after the first yellow fever vaccination. Receptors were obtained from a man aged 18 to 30 who received the YFV17D yellow fever vaccine. Each CDR3 is given without its conserved first and last residue.

V gene	J gene	CDR3 protein
TRBV3-1	TRBJ1-2	ASSRKDRGPGYT
TRBV5-1	TRBJ1-2	ASSFTRESYGYT
TRBV19	TRBJ2-1	ASSIGGHLNEQF
TRBV5-1	TRBJ1-2	ASSVEFPNYGYT
TRBV3-1	TRBJ2-1	ASSQEWATYNEQF
TRBV9	TRBJ2-2	ASSSHRDRFTGELF
TRBV3-1	TRBJ1-2	ASSQGPYYGYT
TRBV12-3/TRBV12-4	TRBJ2-2	ASSPQGWTGELF
TRBV15	TRBJ2-1	ATSRDQDSYNEQF
TRBV27	TRBJ2-3	ASSPPQGDTQY
TRBV19	TRBJ2-2	ASMSPDTGELF
TRBV6-5	TRBJ1-1	ASSYSGRWNTEAF
TRBV5-6	TRBJ2-3	ASSLASVPDTQY
TRBV12-3/TRBV12-4	TRBJ2-5	ASSFGLAGVWTQY
TRBV12-3/TRBV12-4	TRBJ1-1	ASSLMVNTEAF
TRBV12-3/TRBV12-4	TRBJ2-2	ASSFQGELF
TRBV10-1	TRBJ1-1	ASQQGRWTEAF
TRBV9	TRBJ2-1	ASSVVSWGAGSNEQF
TRBV12-3/TRBV12-4	TRBJ1-6	ASSLVGANSPLH
TRBV6-2/TRBV6-3	TRBJ1-1	ASSDGQASEAF
TRBV4-1	TRBJ2-3	ASSQRSRSHLTDTQY
TRBV27	TRBJ1-2	APRRLGVIGYT
TRBV5-1	TRBJ2-5	ASSVDIVQETQY
TRBV20-1	TRBJ2-7	SARPGQGLLEQY
TRBV12-3/TRBV12-4	TRBJ1-1	ASSFDRAAGTEAF
TRBV12-3/TRBV12-4	TRBJ1-1	ASRPRTGGNTEAF
TRBV19	TRBJ2-7	ASSPPATDEQY
TRBV4-3	TRBJ1-1	ASSQERQANTEAF
TRBV10-3	TRBJ1-5	AISTGEGSNQPQH
TRBV12-3/TRBV12-4	TRBJ2-5	ASSWGTQGETQY
TRBV6-2/TRBV6-3	TRBJ2-7	ASSYSLEQY
TRBV20-1	TRBJ2-1	SVQGLVYNEQF
TRBV6-5	TRBJ2-7	ASSSGVSKLEQY
TRBV29-1	TRBJ2-3	SAPGGGSTDTQY
TRBV18	TRBJ2-1	ASSPPRDFSYNEQF
TRBV20-1	TRBJ2-5	SASVTGGIQTQY
TRBV12-3/TRBV12-4	TRBJ2-5	ASSLRASGTQY
TRBV14	TRBJ1-1	ASNRDPSLGAF
TRBV7-2	TRBJ1-5	ASSTNRAGQPQH
TRBV12-3/TRBV12-4	TRBJ2-3	ASSSSGGAPTQY
TRBV11-2	TRBJ2-1	ASSFGRQQF
TRBV6-1	TRBJ2-5	ASSSTSRETQY
TRBV28	TRBJ2-2	ASSLMTSGAGELF
TRBV6-2/TRBV6-3	TRBJ2-5	ASNPTGTDHETQY
TRBV7-2	TRBJ2-2	ASSAAGNTGELF
TRBV7-2	TRBJ2-3	ASSLAPWGSTDTQY
TRBV3-1	TRBJ2-1	ASSQATRGNEQF
TRBV2	TRBJ1-1	ASSEMNTEAF
TRBV5-1	TRBJ1-5	ASSFDPGQQPQH
TRBV21-1	TRBJ2-2	ASSTRDRGATGELF
TRBV7-9	TRBJ1-2	ASSLGGGAAYGYT
TRBV10-3	TRBJ1-1	AIRGSALNTEAF
TRBV5-1	TRBJ1-1	ASGTDRGNTEAF
TRBV3-1	TRBJ1-1	ASSQRPEDLTEAF
TRBV4-1	TRBJ1-2	ASSQQGTAYTSNYGYT